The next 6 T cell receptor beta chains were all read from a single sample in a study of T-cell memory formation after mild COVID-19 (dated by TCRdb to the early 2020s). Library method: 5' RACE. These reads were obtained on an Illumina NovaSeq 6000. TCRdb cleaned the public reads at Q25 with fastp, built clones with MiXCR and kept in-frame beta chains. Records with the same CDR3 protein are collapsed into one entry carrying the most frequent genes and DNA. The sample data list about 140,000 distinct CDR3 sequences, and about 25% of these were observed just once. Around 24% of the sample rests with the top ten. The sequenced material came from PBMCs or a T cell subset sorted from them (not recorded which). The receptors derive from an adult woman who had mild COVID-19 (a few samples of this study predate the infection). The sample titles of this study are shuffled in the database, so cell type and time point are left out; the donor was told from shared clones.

The CDR3: CASSPRNSGNTIYF. CDR3 sequence (DNA): TGTGCCAGCAGCCCCCGGAACTCTGGAAACACCATATATTTT. V usage is TRBV7-6 and J usage is TRBJ1-3; no clear D. Deletions cut 5 bases from V and 0 bases from J, with 8 bases between. Germline V lookup: CDR1 SGHVS, CDR2 FNYEAQ. The length of the CDR3 is 14 residues.

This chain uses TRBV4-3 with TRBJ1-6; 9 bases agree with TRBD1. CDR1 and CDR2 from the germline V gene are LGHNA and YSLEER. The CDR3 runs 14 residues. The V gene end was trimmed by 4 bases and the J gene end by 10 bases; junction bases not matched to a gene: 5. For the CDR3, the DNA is TGCGCCAGCAGCCCCGGGACAGGGTCATCACCCCTCCACTTT. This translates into CASSPGTGSSPLHF.

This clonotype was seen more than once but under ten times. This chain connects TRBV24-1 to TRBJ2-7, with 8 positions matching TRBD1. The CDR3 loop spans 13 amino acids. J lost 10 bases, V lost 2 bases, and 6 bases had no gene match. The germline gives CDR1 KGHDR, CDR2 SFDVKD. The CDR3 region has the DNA TGTGCCACCAGTGATTCCCGACAGGGGATTCAGTACTTC. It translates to CATSDSRQGIQYF.

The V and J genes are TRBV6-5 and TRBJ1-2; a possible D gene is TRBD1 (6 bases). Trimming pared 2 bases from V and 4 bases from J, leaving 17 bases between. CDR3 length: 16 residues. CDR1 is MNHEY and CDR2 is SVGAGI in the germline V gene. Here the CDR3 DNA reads TGTGCCAGCAGTTACAGGGGGGACGGTCGATCCTATGGCTACACCTTC. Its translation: CASSYRGDGRSYGYTF.

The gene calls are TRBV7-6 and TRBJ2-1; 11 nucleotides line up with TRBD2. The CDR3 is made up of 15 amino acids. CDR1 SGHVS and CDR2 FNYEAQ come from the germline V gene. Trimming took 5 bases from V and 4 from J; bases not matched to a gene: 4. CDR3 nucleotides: TGTGCCAGCAGCAAGGGACTAGCGGTTTACAATGAGCAGTTCTTC. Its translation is CASSKGLAVYNEQFF.

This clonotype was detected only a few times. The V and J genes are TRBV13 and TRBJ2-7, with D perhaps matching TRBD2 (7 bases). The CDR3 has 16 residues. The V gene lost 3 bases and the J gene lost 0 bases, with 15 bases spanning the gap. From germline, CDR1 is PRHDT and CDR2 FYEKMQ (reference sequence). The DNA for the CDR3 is TGTGCCAGCAGCTTGCGGGGGCCAATTTTCTCCTACGAGCAGTACTTC. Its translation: CASSLRGPIFSYEQYF.